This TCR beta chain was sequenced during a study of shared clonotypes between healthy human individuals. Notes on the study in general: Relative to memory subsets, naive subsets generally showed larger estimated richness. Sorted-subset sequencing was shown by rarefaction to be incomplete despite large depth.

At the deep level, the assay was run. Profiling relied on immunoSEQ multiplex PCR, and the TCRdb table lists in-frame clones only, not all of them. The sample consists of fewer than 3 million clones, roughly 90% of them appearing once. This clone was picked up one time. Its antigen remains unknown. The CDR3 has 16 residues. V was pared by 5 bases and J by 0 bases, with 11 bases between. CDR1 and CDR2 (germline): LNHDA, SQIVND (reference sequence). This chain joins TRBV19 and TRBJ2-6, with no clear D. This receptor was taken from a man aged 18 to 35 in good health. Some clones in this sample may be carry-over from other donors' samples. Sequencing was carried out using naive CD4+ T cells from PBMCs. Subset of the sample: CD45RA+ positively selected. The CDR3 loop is CASSLAGSSGANVLTF. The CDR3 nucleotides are TGTGCCAGTAGTCTGGCCGGAAGCTCTGGGGCCAACGTCCTGACTTTC.